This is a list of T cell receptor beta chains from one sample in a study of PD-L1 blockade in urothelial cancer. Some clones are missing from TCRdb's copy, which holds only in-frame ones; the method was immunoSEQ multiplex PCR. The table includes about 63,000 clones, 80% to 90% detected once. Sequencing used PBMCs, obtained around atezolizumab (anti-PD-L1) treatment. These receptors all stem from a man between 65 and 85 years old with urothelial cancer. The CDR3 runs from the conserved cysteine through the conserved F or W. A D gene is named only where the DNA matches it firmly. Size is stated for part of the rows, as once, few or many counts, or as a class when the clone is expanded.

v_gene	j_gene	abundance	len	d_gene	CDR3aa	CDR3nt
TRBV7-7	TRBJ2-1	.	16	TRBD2	CASSSSTSGGKNEQFF	TGTGCTAGCAGCTCCTCGACTAGCGGGGGGAAGAATGAGCAGTTCTTC
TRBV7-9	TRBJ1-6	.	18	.	CASSLWGEGPKPNSPLHF	TGTGCCAGCAGCTTATGGGGGGAAGGCCCAAAGCCCAATTCACCCCTCCACTTT
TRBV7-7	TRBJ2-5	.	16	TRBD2	CASSLGASGRGETQYF	TGTGCTAGCAGCTTAGGGGCTAGCGGGAGAGGCGAGACCCAGTACTTC
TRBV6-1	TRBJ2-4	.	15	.	CASSLSGDSSVIQYF	TGTGCCAGCTCCCTATCAGGGGATAGCTCCGTCATTCAGTACTTC
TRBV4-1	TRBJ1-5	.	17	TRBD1	CASSHSPGQGGGQPQHF	TGCGCCAGCAGCCACTCGCCGGGACAAGGGGGCGGGCAGCCCCAGCATTTT
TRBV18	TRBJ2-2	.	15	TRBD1	CASSPGQGNTGELFF	TGTGCCAGCTCACCGGGACAGGGGAACACCGGGGAGCTGTTTTTT
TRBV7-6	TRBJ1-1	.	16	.	CASSLGSKGASTEAFF	TGTGCCAGCAGCTTAGGGTCCAAAGGGGCGTCCACTGAAGCTTTCTTT
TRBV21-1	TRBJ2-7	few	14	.	CASSKRGTGYEQYF	TGTGCCAGCAGCAAAAGGGGGACAGGCTACGAGCAGTACTTC
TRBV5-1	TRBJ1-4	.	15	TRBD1	CASSWGQGTNEKLFF	TGCGCCAGCAGCTGGGGACAGGGAACTAATGAAAAACTGTTTTTT
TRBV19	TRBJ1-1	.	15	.	CASSIILGVNTEAFF	TGTGCCAGTAGTATAATTTTAGGGGTTAACACTGAAGCTTTCTTT
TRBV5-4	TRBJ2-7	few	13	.	CASSWDSLGEQYF	TGTGCCAGCAGCTGGGACTCCCTGGGCGAGCAGTACTTC
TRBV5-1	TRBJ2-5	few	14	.	CASSEGTAKETQYF	TGCGCCAGCAGCGAGGGGACTGCTAAGGAGACCCAGTACTTC
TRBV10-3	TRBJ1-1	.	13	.	CAISPTGNTEAFF	TGTGCCATCAGCCCGACAGGGAACACTGAAGCTTTCTTT
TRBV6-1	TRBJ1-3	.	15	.	CASSDAGHSGNTIYF	TGTGCCAGCAGTGATGCGGGGCATTCTGGAAACACCATATATTTT
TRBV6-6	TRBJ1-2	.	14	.	CASSSPGANYGYTF	TGTGCCAGCAGTTCCCCGGGGGCTAACTATGGCTACACCTTC
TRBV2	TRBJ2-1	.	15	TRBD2	CASLSGTSGRNEQFF	TGTGCCAGCTTATCCGGGACTAGCGGGAGAAATGAGCAGTTCTTC
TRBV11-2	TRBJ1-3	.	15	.	CASSLDSSSGNTIYF	TGTGCCAGCAGCTTGGACAGTAGCTCTGGAAACACCATATATTTT
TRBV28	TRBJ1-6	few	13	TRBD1	CASRGQGDSPLHF	TGTGCCAGCAGGGGACAGGGGGATTCACCCCTCCACTTT
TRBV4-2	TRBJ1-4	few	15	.	CASSQDPGGNEKLFF	TGTGCCAGCAGCCAAGACCCGGGGGGGAATGAAAAACTGTTTTTT
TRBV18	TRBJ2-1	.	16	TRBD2	CASSPPRGSGVNEQFF	TGTGCCAGCTCACCACCGAGAGGAAGCGGGGTCAATGAGCAGTTCTTC
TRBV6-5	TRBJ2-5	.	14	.	CASRRRLGVETQYF	TGTGCCAGCAGACGTCGGCTAGGCGTGGAGACCCAGTACTTC
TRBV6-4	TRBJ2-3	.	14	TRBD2	CASSARGGTDTQYF	TGTGCCAGCAGTGCCCGGGGAGGGACAGATACGCAGTATTTT
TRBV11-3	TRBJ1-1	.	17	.	CASSAMSFSWEGTEAFF	TGTGCCAGCAGCGCGATGTCCTTCTCGTGGGAGGGCACTGAAGCTTTCTTT
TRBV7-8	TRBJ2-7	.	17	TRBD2	CASSLTGSAGGPYEQYF	TGTGCCAGCAGCTTAACGGGCTCAGCGGGAGGACCCTACGAGCAGTACTTC
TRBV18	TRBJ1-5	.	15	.	CASSPIGAGNQPQHF	TGTGCCAGCTCCCCAATAGGGGCTGGGAATCAGCCCCAGCATTTT
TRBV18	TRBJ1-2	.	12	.	CASSPSAGGYTF	TGTGCCAGCTCACCGTCCGCGGGGGGCTACACCTTC
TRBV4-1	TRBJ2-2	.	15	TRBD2	CASSQVAGGTGELFF	TGCGCCAGCAGCCAAGTCGCGGGAGGGACCGGGGAGCTGTTTTTT
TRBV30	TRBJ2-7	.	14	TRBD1	CAWGTGSGSYEQYF	TGTGCCTGGGGGACAGGGTCGGGTTCCTACGAGCAGTACTTC
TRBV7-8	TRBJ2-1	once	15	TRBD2	CASRGFGEGYNEQFF	TGTGCCAGCAGGGGTTTTGGGGAGGGCTACAATGAGCAGTTCTTC
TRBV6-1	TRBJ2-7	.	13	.	CASRPRGGREQYF	TGTGCCAGCAGGCCCCGTGGGGGGAGGGAGCAGTACTTC
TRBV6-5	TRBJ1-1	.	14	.	CASSYSQGNTEAFF	TGTGCCAGCAGTTACTCGCAGGGTAACACTGAAGCTTTCTTT
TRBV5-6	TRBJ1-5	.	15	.	CASSLATGSNQPQHF	TGTGCCAGCAGCTTGGCCACAGGGAGCAATCAGCCCCAGCATTTT
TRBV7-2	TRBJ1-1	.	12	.	CASSLALGSAFF	TGTGCCAGCAGCTTAGCGCTGGGTAGCGCTTTCTTT
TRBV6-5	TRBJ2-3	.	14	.	CASHRRSSTDTQYF	TGTGCCAGTCATCGCAGGTCCTCCACAGATACGCAGTATTTT
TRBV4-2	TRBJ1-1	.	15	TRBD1	CASSQKGTGATEAFF	TGTGCCAGCAGCCAAAAAGGGACAGGGGCCACTGAAGCTTTCTTT
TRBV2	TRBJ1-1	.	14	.	CASKAQPAGPEAFF	TGTGCCAGCAAAGCCCAGCCAGCTGGGCCTGAAGCTTTCTTT
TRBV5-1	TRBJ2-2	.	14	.	CASSLASSGGELFF	TGCGCCAGCAGCTTGGCGTCCAGCGGCGGGGAGCTGTTTTTT
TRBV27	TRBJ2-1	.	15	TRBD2	CASSPSTGGYNEQFF	TGTGCCAGCAGTCCTTCGACGGGAGGATACAATGAGCAGTTCTTC
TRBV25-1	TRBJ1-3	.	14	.	CASSAPGDGNTIYF	TGTGCCAGCAGTGCCCCGGGAGATGGAAACACCATATATTTT
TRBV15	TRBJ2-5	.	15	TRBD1	CATSPRTGGYETQYF	TGTGCCACCAGCCCCAGGACAGGGGGATACGAGACCCAGTACTTC
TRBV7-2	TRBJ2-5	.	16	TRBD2	CASSLGRGIYQETQYF	TGTGCCAGCAGCTTAGGGCGGGGGATTTACCAAGAGACCCAGTACTTC
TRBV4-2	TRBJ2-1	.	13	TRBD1	CASSPQGANEQFF	TGTGCCAGCAGCCCTCAGGGGGCAAATGAGCAGTTCTTC